A selection of T cell receptor beta chains follows, all from one sample in a study of T cell repertoires in cytomegalovirus infection. No antigen is known for these receptors. One entry per CDR3 protein results from TCRdb running MiXCR on the reads. The sample consists of some 800,000 distinct CDR3 sequences, almost 30% of them appearing once. The material was cultured CD8+ T cells from PBMCs, obtained from culture after CMV antigen stimulation. These TCRs come from a human donor in good health (CMV status not recorded). Some clones in this sample may be carry-over from other donors' samples. Both conserved end residues are part of each CDR3. A D gene is named only where the DNA matches it firmly. The size field is filled for only some rows; it gives once, few, many or a size class.

clone_size j_call v_call d_call cdr3_nt cdr3_aa
- TRBJ2-1 TRBV19 - TGTGCCAGTAGTGCCAGGGGGGAGCGCTACAATGAGCAGTTCTTC CASSARGERYNEQFF
- TRBJ2-1 TRBV24-1 TRBD2 TGTGCCACCAGTGACCTTGCGGGACTAGCGGGGGGGGAAGGTGAGCAGTTCTTC CATSDLAGLAGGEGEQFF
- TRBJ1-3 TRBV20-1 TRBD1 TGCAGTGCTAGGGGGACAGGGACTGGAAACACCATATATTTT CSARGTGTGNTIYF
few TRBJ2-7 TRBV7-9 TRBD2 TGTGCCAGCAGTCAAAGGACTAGCGGGGTTAGCGAGCAGTACTTC CASSQRTSGVSEQYF
- TRBJ2-1 TRBV27 TRBD2 TGTGCCAGCAGTTTATCCGCGGGGGGGATAAATGAGCAGTTCTTC CASSLSAGGINEQFF
- TRBJ2-3 TRBV20-1 TRBD2 TGCAGTGCACCAACTTTACGGGGGGGAACAGATACGCAGTATTTT CSAPTLRGGTDTQYF
few TRBJ1-2 TRBV6-6 - TGTGCCAGCAGTTCTGCGGGACTGAAAGACTACACCTTC CASSSAGLKDYTF
few TRBJ2-3 TRBV29-1 TRBD2 TGCAGCGTTGAAATTGGGGGGGGCACAGATACGCAGTATTTT CSVEIGGGTDTQYF
- TRBJ1-2 TRBV29-1 - TGCAGCGTTGAAATCGGATATGGCTACACCTTC CSVEIGYGYTF
many TRBJ2-2 TRBV7-7 TRBD2 TGTGCTAGCAGCTTAGGCCCCGGTGCGGGGGGGGCGAAGGGCACCGGGGAGCTGTTTTTT CASSLGPGAGGAKGTGELFF
- TRBJ1-1 TRBV11-1 - TGTGCCAGCAGCCATGGGGGGGACACTGAAGCTTTCTTT CASSHGGDTEAFF
few TRBJ1-4 TRBV29-1 - TGCAGCGTTTTACCAGAGATATCTGGTGAAAAACTGTTTTTT CSVLPEISGEKLFF
- TRBJ2-5 TRBV14 - TGTGCCAGCAGCCACGTGTACCAAGAGACCCAGTACTTC CASSHVYQETQYF
- TRBJ2-2 TRBV28 TRBD1 TGTGCCAGCAGTACGGACAGGGCTACCGGGGAGCTGTTTTTT CASSTDRATGELFF
many TRBJ1-1 TRBV7-6 - TGTGCCAGCAGCTTAGTTGGGCAGGGAGGATTCGCTGAAGCTTTCTTT CASSLVGQGGFAEAFF
many TRBJ1-5 TRBV7-2 TRBD1 TGTGCCAGCAGCTTAAACAGGGGGAAGTATCAGCCCCAGCATTTT CASSLNRGKYQPQHF
- TRBJ2-2 TRBV28 - TGTGCCAGCAGCCCAACTCAGCAACCAAACACCGGGGAGCTGTTTTTT CASSPTQQPNTGELFF
- TRBJ2-3 TRBV5-1 - TGCGCCAGCACGGGAGTTAGCACAGATACGCAGTATTTT CASTGVSTDTQYF
once TRBJ2-2 TRBV4-1 - TGCGCCAGCAGCCAAGATCCCGACAGCGGATCCGGGGAGCTGTTTTTT CASSQDPDSGSGELFF
many TRBJ1-1 TRBV7-9 - TGTGCCAGCGTATTGGAGGCGATGAACACTGAAGCTTTCTTT CASVLEAMNTEAFF
few TRBJ1-2 TRBV7-4 - TGTGCCAGCAGCTTAGCGGGAGACCACATCTATGGCTACACCTTC CASSLAGDHIYGYTF
few TRBJ2-5 TRBV12-3/TRBV12-4 - TGTGCCAGCAGTTTAGAAGGGTACGAGACCCAGTACTTC CASSLEGYETQYF
- TRBJ1-5 TRBV7-2 - TGTGCCAGCAGCGCGCCGGGGACGGGCAATCAGCCCCAGCATTTT CASSAPGTGNQPQHF
- TRBJ2-1 TRBV6-6 - TGTGCCGGGGGCCCCTACAATGAGCAGTTCTTC CAGGPYNEQFF
many TRBJ1-2 TRBV7-6 - TGTGCCAGCAGCTTAGGGCAGGGAGGCTATGGCTACACCTTC CASSLGQGGYGYTF
few TRBJ1-4 TRBV7-9 - TGTGCCAGCAGCTGGCGGTCAACTAATGAAAAACTGTTTTTT CASSWRSTNEKLFF
- TRBJ1-4 TRBV7-6 - TGTGCCAGCAGCGCAGGGGCGGTTAATGAAAAACTGTTTTTT CASSAGAVNEKLFF
- TRBJ1-5 TRBV28 - TGTGCCAGCAACCTTGACAGTAGCAATCAGCCCCAGCATTTT CASNLDSSNQPQHF